These T cell receptor beta chains were read from a single sample in a study of blood T cell repertoires in COVID-19. The repertoire was sequenced with immunoSEQ multiplex PCR; TCRdb's copy has only in-frame clones and lacks some. This table holds over 110,000 clones, approximately 80% found once. Sample: peripheral blood. All receptors derive from a man aged 60 to 75 with active or convalescent COVID-19. CDR3s include the opening cysteine and the closing phenylalanine or tryptophan. D genes are given only for firm matches. Clone size, where shown, is once, few, many, or a class for clones that have expanded.

clone size | D gene | J gene | V gene | CDR3 DNA | CDR3 protein
few | TRBD1 | TRBJ2-7 | TRBV7-6 | TGTGCCAGCAGCTTCGGGACAGGGCCCGAAGCGCAGTACTTC | CASSFGTGPEAQYF
- | TRBD1 | TRBJ2-1 | TRBV19 | TGTGCCAGTAGTACCCGCACAGGGGGCGGCTACAATGAGCAGTTCTTC | CASSTRTGGGYNEQFF
- | - | TRBJ1-5 | TRBV15 | TGTGCCACCAGCAGGCTTGGGGCAGGGATCGCTCAGCCCCAGCATTTT | CATSRLGAGIAQPQHF
once | TRBD2 | TRBJ2-3 | TRBV12-5 | TGTGCTAGTGGGACCGGACTAGCGAACACAGATACGCAGTATTTT | CASGTGLANTDTQYF
- | - | TRBJ1-1 | TRBV30 | TGTGCCTGGAGCTTCCACGGGAGGACTGAAGCTTTCTTT | CAWSFHGRTEAFF
- | - | TRBJ1-6 | TRBV7-6 | TGTGCCAGCAGCCAGCGAACGTCGTATAATTCACCCCTCCACTTT | CASSQRTSYNSPLHF
- | - | TRBJ2-5 | TRBV7-9 | TGTGCCAGCAGCTTAGTTGTCGGGGGAGTGGTGGAGACCCAGTACTTC | CASSLVVGGVVETQYF
- | - | TRBJ1-4 | TRBV2 | TGTGCCAGCAGGAGGGATACTAATGAAAAACTGTTTTTT | CASRRDTNEKLFF
once | - | TRBJ1-3 | TRBV24-1 | TGTGCCACCAGTGACTCAGGGATAGACCTCCCTGGAAACACCATATATTTT | CATSDSGIDLPGNTIYF
- | - | TRBJ1-4 | TRBV20-1 | TGCAGTGCTAGATTCGACAGGCAGATGTTTTTT | CSARFDRQMFF
- | - | TRBJ1-1 | TRBV9 | TGTGCCAGCAGCGCGTATTTGAAGCGGGACACTGAAGCTTTCTTT | CASSAYLKRDTEAFF
- | - | TRBJ1-2 | TRBV6-5 | TGTGCCAGCAGTCCCGGGCGGGGGAAGAGCTATGGCTACACCTTC | CASSPGRGKSYGYTF
- | - | TRBJ1-1 | TRBV30 | TGTGCCTGGAGTGTACCGGGCAGGGGGAACACTGAAGCTTTCTTT | CAWSVPGRGNTEAFF
few | - | TRBJ2-3 | TRBV7-2 | TGTGCCAGCAGCCCCCGGCGAGGGGATACGCAGTATTTT | CASSPRRGDTQYF
- | TRBD1 | TRBJ2-1 | TRBV19 | TGTGCCAGTACGTCTCCGGCCAGGGGGCTCTACAATGAGCAGTTCTTC | CASTSPARGLYNEQFF
once | - | TRBJ2-3 | TRBV7-8 | TGTGCCAGCAGCCAAAACGTTGCGGATACGCAGTATTTT | CASSQNVADTQYF